This is a list of T cell receptor beta chains from one sample in a study of blood T cell repertoires in COVID-19. Assay: immunoSEQ multiplex PCR; the TCRdb copy retains only in-frame clones and omits some. The data show about 280,000 clones, approximately 85% seen once. Sequencing input: peripheral blood. Receptors were obtained from a man aged 45-65 years with active or convalescent COVID-19. CDR3s include the opening cysteine and the closing phenylalanine or tryptophan. The D gene is left open where the match is weak. Size values are once, few and many counts, or a class for expanded clones, and some rows have none.

abundance	d_gene	v_gene	j_gene	CDR3nt	CDR3aa
NA	TRBD1	TRBV7-9	TRBJ2-7	TGTGCCAGCAGCTCCAGGGACAGCCCCTACGAGCAGTACTTC	CASSSRDSPYEQYF
NA	NA	TRBV12-3/TRBV12-4	TRBJ2-7	TGTGCCAGCAGTTTGGGGCAGGGCTTAGAGCAGTACTTC	CASSLGQGLEQYF
NA	NA	TRBV12-3/TRBV12-4	TRBJ1-2	TGTGCCAGCAGTGGGGACACATTCCATGGCTACACCTTC	CASSGDTFHGYTF
NA	NA	TRBV28	TRBJ1-6	TGTGCCAGCAGTCTGACAGTCGCCCCTAGGTCACCCCTCCACTTT	CASSLTVAPRSPLHF
NA	NA	TRBV2	TRBJ1-1	TGTGCCAGCAGTGACAGGCTGAACACTGAAGCTTTCTTT	CASSDRLNTEAFF
NA	TRBD1	TRBV27	TRBJ2-5	TGTGCCAGCAGTTTGCCCCGGACAGGGGAGAGGGAGACCCAGTACTTC	CASSLPRTGERETQYF
NA	NA	TRBV7-2	TRBJ1-2	TGTGCCAGCAGCCGGACAGAGGCTTGGAGCTACACCTTC	CASSRTEAWSYTF
NA	NA	TRBV11-1	TRBJ2-2	TGTGCCAGCGGCCAAAGGAACACCGGGGAGCTGTTTTTT	CASGQRNTGELFF
NA	NA	TRBV18	TRBJ2-1	TGTGCCAGCTCGCTGGGCAGGGTCAATGAGCAGTTCTTC	CASSLGRVNEQFF
NA	TRBD2	TRBV5-6	TRBJ2-5	TGTGCCAGCAGCTCTATGACTAGCGGGAAGTACCAAGAGACCCAGTACTTC	CASSSMTSGKYQETQYF
few	NA	TRBV3-1/TRBV3-2	TRBJ2-7	TGTGCCAGCAGCCAAGATTATCGAGACAAGCAGTACTTC	CASSQDYRDKQYF
NA	TRBD1	TRBV27	TRBJ1-2	TGTGCCAGCAGTTTACGTCCCGGGACAGGGTCCTATGGCTACACCTTC	CASSLRPGTGSYGYTF
few	NA	TRBV2	TRBJ1-6	TGTGCCAGCAGTGAAGTCCGGCAGGCTAATTCACCCCTCCACTTT	CASSEVRQANSPLHF
NA	NA	TRBV2	TRBJ1-4	TGTGCCAGCAGGACCCTACCGGGACAATTGAATGAAAAACTGTTTTTT	CASRTLPGQLNEKLFF
NA	NA	TRBV4-2	TRBJ1-6	TGTGCCAGCAGCCAGGATCAGGGAAACCAGGGAAGTTCACCCCTCCACTTT	CASSQDQGNQGSSPLHF
NA	TRBD1	TRBV19	TRBJ1-1	TGTGCCAGTAGTGAGTGGGACAGGGTGAGTGGAACTGAAGCTTTCTTT	CASSEWDRVSGTEAFF
NA	TRBD2	TRBV4-2	TRBJ2-7	TGTGCCAGCAGCCAAGCCCGGGCGGGAGGGCCCTCCTACGAGCAGTACTTC	CASSQARAGGPSYEQYF
NA	NA	TRBV18	TRBJ2-7	TGTGCCAGCTCACCATGGGGGAGACAGGAATACGAGCAGTACTTC	CASSPWGRQEYEQYF
NA	NA	TRBV10-3	TRBJ1-6	TGTGCCATCAGTACCGCGGTAGGGGGCTCCTATAATTCACCCCTCCACTTT	CAISTAVGGSYNSPLHF
NA	NA	TRBV19	TRBJ2-1	TGTGCCAGTAGTTCCCCAAAGGGGCTAGTGTTTTATGACAATGAGCAGTTCTTC	CASSSPKGLVFYDNEQFF
NA	NA	TRBV20-1	TRBJ2-5	TGCAGTGGTCAGGTTGGGGAGACCCAGTACTTC	CSGQVGETQYF
NA	NA	TRBV6-6	TRBJ1-4	TGTGCCAGCAGCGCCACAGGGCACTCAAATGAAAAACTGTTTTTT	CASSATGHSNEKLFF